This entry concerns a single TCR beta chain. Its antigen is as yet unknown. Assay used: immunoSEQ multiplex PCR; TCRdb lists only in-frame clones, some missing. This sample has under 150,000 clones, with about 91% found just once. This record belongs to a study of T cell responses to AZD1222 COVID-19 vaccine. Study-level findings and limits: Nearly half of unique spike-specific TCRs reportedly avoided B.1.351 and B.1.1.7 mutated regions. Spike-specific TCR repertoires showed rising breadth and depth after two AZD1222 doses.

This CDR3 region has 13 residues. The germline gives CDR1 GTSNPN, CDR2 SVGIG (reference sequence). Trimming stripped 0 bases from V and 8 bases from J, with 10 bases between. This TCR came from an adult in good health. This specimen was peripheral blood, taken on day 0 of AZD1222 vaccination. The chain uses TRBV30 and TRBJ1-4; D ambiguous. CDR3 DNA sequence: TGTGCCTGGAGTGTTGGGCTAAGGGAAAAACTGTTTTTT. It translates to CAWSVGLREKLFF.